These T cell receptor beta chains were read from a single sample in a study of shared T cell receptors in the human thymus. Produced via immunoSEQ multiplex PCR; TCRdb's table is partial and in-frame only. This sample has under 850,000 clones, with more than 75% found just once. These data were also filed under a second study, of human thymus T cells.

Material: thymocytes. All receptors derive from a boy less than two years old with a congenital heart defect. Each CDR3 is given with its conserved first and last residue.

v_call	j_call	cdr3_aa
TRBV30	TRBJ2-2	CAWSEGRGPRTSGSCGTGELFF
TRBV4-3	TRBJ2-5	CASSHREEQETQYF
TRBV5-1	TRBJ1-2	CASSQYNPPRTNYGYTF
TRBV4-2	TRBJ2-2	CASSHTSSDPNTGELFF
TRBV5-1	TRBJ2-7	CASSSGPSGRPKWNLSSYEQYF
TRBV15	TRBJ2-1	CATSTRPRDFHNEQFF
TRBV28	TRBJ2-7	CASSPTEDYSYEQYF
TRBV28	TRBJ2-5	CASSQDSSETQYF
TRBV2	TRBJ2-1	CASSERGPGHPFF
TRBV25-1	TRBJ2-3	CASTTPSRVYTDTQYF
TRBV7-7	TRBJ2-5	CASRPATVWGEAQETQYF
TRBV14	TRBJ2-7	CASSQSTGLARGEQYF
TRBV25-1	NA	CASSEPPIVSRSSYEQYF
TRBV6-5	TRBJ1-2	CASSQGARKDYGYTF
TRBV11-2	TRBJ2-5	CASSPIHRFTEAETQYF
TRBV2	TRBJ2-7	CASSEAKDSGWGDRESYEQYF
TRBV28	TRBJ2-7	CASSLATVSSYEQYF
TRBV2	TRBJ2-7	CASTGLAGPLEQYF
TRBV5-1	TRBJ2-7	CASSYRQGGEQQYF
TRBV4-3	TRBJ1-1	CASSQGDRAFF
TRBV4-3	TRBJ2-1	CASSPELLAPYNEQFF
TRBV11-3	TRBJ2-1	CASSLVLDRVYNEQFF
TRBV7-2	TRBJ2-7	CASSPVKVRVLYEQYF
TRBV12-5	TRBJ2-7	CASGGYRGSYEQYF
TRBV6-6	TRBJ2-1	CASSYRIQGPYNEQFF
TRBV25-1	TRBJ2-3	CASSESSGGWDTDTQYF
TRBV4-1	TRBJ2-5	CASSRNMELAGRETQYF
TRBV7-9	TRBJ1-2	CASSLVGELEHRYGYTF
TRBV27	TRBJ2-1	CASSLRRESYNEQFF
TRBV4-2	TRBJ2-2	CASSQDLPGGVAGNTGELFF
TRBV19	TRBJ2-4	CASSSSGSEAKNIQYF
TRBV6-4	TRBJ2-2	CAIAAETSSTGELFF
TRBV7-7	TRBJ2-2	CASSLVPRGTSGHIWNTGELFF
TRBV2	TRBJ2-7	CASYSGSTHEQYF
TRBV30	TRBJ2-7	CAGRGGNYEQYF
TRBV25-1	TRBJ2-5	CASSEYNTGTSLKRTQYF
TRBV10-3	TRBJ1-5	CAISLPGTGGQPQHF
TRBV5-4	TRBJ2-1	CASSMRGERSNEQFF
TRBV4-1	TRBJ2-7	CASSQDRQDRSYF
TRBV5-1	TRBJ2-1	CASSLRRERSNEQFF
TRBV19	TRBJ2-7	CASSIRFRAGDHEQYF
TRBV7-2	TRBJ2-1	CASSLGADSSYNEQFF
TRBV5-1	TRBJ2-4	CASSFHRGEGKVRNIQYF